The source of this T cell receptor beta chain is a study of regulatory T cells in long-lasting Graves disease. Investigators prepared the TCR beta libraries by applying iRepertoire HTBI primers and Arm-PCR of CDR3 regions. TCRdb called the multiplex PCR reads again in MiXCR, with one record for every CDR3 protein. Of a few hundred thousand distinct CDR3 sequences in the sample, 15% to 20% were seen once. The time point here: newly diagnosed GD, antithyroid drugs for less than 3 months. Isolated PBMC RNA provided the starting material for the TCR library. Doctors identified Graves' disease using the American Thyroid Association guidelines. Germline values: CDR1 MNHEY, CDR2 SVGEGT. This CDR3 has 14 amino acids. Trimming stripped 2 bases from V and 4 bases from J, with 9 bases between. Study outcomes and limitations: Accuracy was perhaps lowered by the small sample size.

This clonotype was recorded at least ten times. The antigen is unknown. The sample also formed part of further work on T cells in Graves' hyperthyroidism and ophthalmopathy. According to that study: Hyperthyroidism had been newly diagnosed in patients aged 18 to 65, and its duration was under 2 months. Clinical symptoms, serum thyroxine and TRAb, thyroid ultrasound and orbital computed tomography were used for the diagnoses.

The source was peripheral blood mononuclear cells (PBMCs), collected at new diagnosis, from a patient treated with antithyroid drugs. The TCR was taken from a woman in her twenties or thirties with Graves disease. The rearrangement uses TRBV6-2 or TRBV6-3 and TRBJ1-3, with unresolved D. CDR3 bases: TGTGCCAGCAGTTACGGAGGCCGAGGAAACACCATATATTTT. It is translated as CASSYGGRGNTIYF.